These 24 T cell receptor beta chains share one sample of origin, sequenced in a study of low-dose radiotherapy and immunotherapy resistance in tumors. Covering alpha and beta chains, TRAV- and TRBV-specific primers were used for the first-strand cDNA. It was with a constant-region primer and a V-primer adapter that TCRs were amplified over around 20 PCR cycles. TCRdb used MiXCR to reprocess the reads, holding one entry per CDR3 protein. The top ten hold approximately 8.3% of the sample, which has about 35,000 distinct CDR3 sequences, 20% seen once. Sample time point: after trial treatment. The sample's treatment: LDRT plus nivolumab, ipilimumab, low-dose cyclophosphamide and aspirin (RACIN trial). This material consisted of PBMCs, taken after low-dose radiotherapy plus immunotherapy. These receptors came from a female donor with ovarian cancer.

As for this clonotype: A single base is all that separates this from a far larger clone, so a read error is likely. The chain is built from TRBV18 and TRBJ2-1; D is possibly TRBD1 or TRBD2 (5 bases each). V dropped 1 base and J dropped 10 bases, with 14 bases sitting between them. This CDR3 comprises 14 residues. Germline CDR1 reads KGHSH; CDR2 reads LQKENI. The CDR3 coding sequence is TGTGCCAGCTCACCACGACCGGGGACCTACGAGCAGTTCTTC. As protein: CASSPRPGTYEQFF. The whole variable domain, filled in from reference TRBV18 and TRBJ2-1, reads NAGVMQNPRHLVRRRGQEARLRCSPMKGHSHVYWYRQLPEEGLKFMVYLQKENIIDESGMPKERFSAEFPKEGPSILRIQQVVRGDSAAYFCASSPRPGTYEQFFGPGTRLTVL.

This clonotype was observed at least ten times. The genes are TRBV30 and TRBJ1-1; D ambiguous. Trimming took 4 bases from V and 2 from J, leaving 17 bases between them. Germline V lookup: CDR1 GTSNPN, CDR2 SVGIG (reference sequence). There are 15 residues in the CDR3. CDR3 sequence: CAWKLRIVPNTEAFF. As DNA, the CDR3 is TGTGCCTGGAAACTTCGAATAGTTCCTAACACTGAAGCTTTCTTT.

As for this clonotype: Only one base separates this from a far larger clonotype, so it likely reflects a read error. J is TRBJ2-7 and V is TRBV7-9; D unclear. CDR1 is SEHNR, CDR2 FQNEAQ, per germline (reference sequence). The ends were cut back, 7 bases at V and 7 bases at J, with 11 bases in the middle. The CDR3 covers 11 residues. The CDR3 DNA reads TGTGCCAGCACCGGCTACGATGAGCAGTACTTC. Its protein is CASTGYDEQYF. The variable domain in full, completed from reference TRBV7-9 and TRBJ2-7, reads DTGVSQNPRHKITKRGQNVTFRCDPISEHNRLYWYRQTLGQGPEFLTYFQNEAQLEKSRLLSDRFSAERPKGSFSTLEIQRTEQGDSAMYLCASTGYDEQYFGPGTRLTVT.

In its sample, this clonotype was seen many times. This chain joins TRBV6-2 or TRBV6-3 and TRBJ2-3; D might be TRBD2 (6 bases). The V end was cut by 11 bases, the J end by 0 bases, with 15 bases between. Germline values: CDR1 MNHEY, CDR2 SVGEGT. CDR3 length equals 14 residues. CDR3 protein: CAGIGGTSTDTQYF. The CDR3 DNA sequence: TGTGCCGGGATTGGCGGGACTAGCACAGATACGCAGTATTTT.

The table lists this clonotype with many counts. The chain links TRBV27 to TRBJ2-2; 9 nucleotides match TRBD2. The CDR3 has 14 residues. The V gene's germline CDR1 is MNHEY and CDR2 SMNVEV (reference sequence). Losses at the gene ends were 3 bases for V and 7 bases for J; bases not matched to a gene: 3. The CDR3 is CASSFAGGGGELFF. The CDR3 nucleotides are TGTGCCAGCAGTTTTGCGGGAGGGGGCGGGGAGCTGTTTTTT.

This clonotype occurred many times. The CDR3 region is CAWSVTSAELKFLYEQYF. The CDR3 bases are TGTGCCTGGAGTGTAACATCGGCCGAGTTAAAATTTCTTTACGAGCAGTACTTC. The V gene is TRBV30, the J gene TRBJ2-7; D gene unclear. V was trimmed by 0 bases and J by 4 bases, leaving 25 bases between them. This CDR3 has 18 amino acids. Germline V CDR1 and CDR2: GTSNPN, SVGIG (reference sequence).

The chain has TRBV7-9 and TRBJ1-2; possibly TRBD1 for D (5 bases). The CDR3 is 12 amino acids. V was pared by 5 bases and J by 4 bases, with 8 bases between. From germline, CDR1 is SEHNR and CDR2 FQNEAQ (reference sequence). CDR3 nucleotide sequence: TGTGCCAGCAGCACCGACAGCTATGGCTACACCTTC. This translates into CASSTDSYGYTF. The whole variable domain, remainder taken from reference TRBV7-9 and TRBJ1-2, is DTGVSQNPRHKITKRGQNVTFRCDPISEHNRLYWYRQTLGQGPEFLTYFQNEAQLEKSRLLSDRFSAERPKGSFSTLEIQRTEQGDSAMYLCASSTDSYGYTFGSGTRLTVV.

This sequence joins TRBV2 and TRBJ1-6; D is undetermined. The CDR3 is 15 amino acids. Trimming removed 3 bases from V and 2 bases from J, with 8 bases in between. Germline V gene sequence: CDR1 SNHLY, CDR2 FYNNEI. CDR3 sequence: CASSDEAPYNSPLHF. The CDR3 DNA reads TGTGCCAGCAGTGACGAGGCCCCCTATAATTCACCCCTCCACTTT. The full variable domain, with the rest looked up from reference TRBV2 and TRBJ1-6, is EPEVTQTPSHQVTQMGQEVILRCVPISNHLYFYWYRQILGQKVEFLVSFYNNEISEKSEIFDDQFSVERPDGSNFTLKIRSTKLEDSAMYFCASSDEAPYNSPLHFGNGTRLTVT.

The chain couples TRBV9 to TRBJ2-3; D uncertain. Trimming took off 3 bases at V and 6 bases at J, with 5 bases between the two ends. CDR1 and CDR2 (germline): SGDLS, YYNGEE. This CDR3 region has 11 residues. Here the CDR3 reads CASSAADTQYF. The CDR3 DNA sequence: TGTGCCAGCAGCGCCGCGGATACGCAGTATTTT.

This clonotype was counted many times. V usage is TRBV2 and J usage is TRBJ2-2, with TRBD2 matching over 8 bases. CDR1 is SNHLY and CDR2 is FYNNEI in the germline V gene. J was trimmed by 1 base and V by 7 bases; bases with no gene match: 5. The CDR3 runs 15 residues. The CDR3 sequence is CASKRREGNTGELFF. The CDR3 DNA reads as TGTGCCAGCAAGCGACGGGAGGGGAACACCGGGGAGCTGTTTTTT.

By frequency in the sample, this clonotype is medium-sized. The genes are TRBV9 and TRBJ2-3; D gene uncertain. Trimming took 0 bases from V and 0 from J, leaving 8 bases between them. Germline V CDR1 and CDR2: SGDLS, YYNGEE. The CDR3 runs 15 residues. In DNA form, the CDR3 reads TGTGCCAGCAGCGTAGGGAACCCTAGCACAGATACGCAGTATTTT. Its translation is CASSVGNPSTDTQYF.

The table lists this clonotype with many counts. The chain couples TRBV29-1 to TRBJ2-5; TRBD1 aligns across 9 bases. V shed 6 bases, J shed 4 bases, and the junction held 6 bases outside the gene matches. The CDR3 length is 13 residues. Germline CDR1 reads SQVTM; CDR2 reads ANQGSEA. Written as DNA, the CDR3 is TGCAGCGTAGAACCGGGACAGGGAGAGACCCAGTACTTC. Its protein product is CSVEPGQGETQYF.

This chain joins TRBV29-1 and TRBJ2-3; TRBD1 matches at 9 bases. The V gene end was trimmed by 7 bases and the J gene end by 2 bases; junction bases not matched to a gene: 4. CDR1 SQVTM and CDR2 ANQGSEA come from the germline V gene. This CDR3 comprises 13 residues. The chain's CDR3 is CSAGQGHTDTQYF. CDR3 bases: TGCAGCGCAGGACAGGGGCACACAGATACGCAGTATTTT.

The sample holds many counts of this clonotype. The gene calls are TRBV30 and TRBJ1-3; weak D call: TRBD1 (5 bases). Germline-derived CDR1 and CDR2 are GTSNPN and SVGIG (reference sequence). The CDR3 runs 15 residues. Trimming shortened V by 1 base and J by 0 bases, and 10 bases separated the two germline ends. The CDR3 coding sequence is TGTGCCTGGAGTGGGGGGGTCAGCTCTGGAAACACCATATATTTT. It encodes CAWSGGVSSGNTIYF.

In regard to this clonotype: A single base is all that separates this from a far larger clone, so a read error is likely. V gene TRBV6-6 combines with J gene TRBJ1-5, with D uncertain. The V and J ends lost 11 bases and 5 bases respectively, with 16 bases between them. Germline values: CDR1 MNHNY, CDR2 SVGAGI (reference sequence). The length of the CDR3 is 13 residues. The CDR3 bases are TGTGCCGTCAGTCCCCGTGAGGATCAGCCCCAGCATTTT. Translated, it gives CAVSPREDQPQHF.

This clonotype was recorded at least ten times. The chain combines TRBV30 with TRBJ1-2; perhaps TRBD1 as D (5 bases). CDR1 and CDR2 from the germline V gene are GTSNPN and SVGIG (reference sequence). The CDR3 extends over 13 amino acids. Trimming cost V 3 bases and J 10 bases, with 18 bases left between them. CDR3 DNA sequence: TGTGCCTGGAGCCGCGGGACTCAGAGTACCTACACCTTC. Encoded protein: CAWSRGTQSTYTF.

This clonotype was counted at least ten times. V usage is TRBV2 and J usage is TRBJ2-3; TRBD2 is a possible D gene (5 bases). The germline gives CDR1 SNHLY, CDR2 FYNNEI. V was pared by 8 bases and J by 2 bases, with 20 bases between. The CDR3 spans 16 residues. This chain's CDR3 is CASGPGLALNTDTQYF. The CDR3 DNA reads TGTGCCAGCGGCCCCGGGTTAGCGCTAAACACAGATACGCAGTATTTT.

This clonotype has at least ten counts. The chain joins TRBV6-6 to TRBJ2-7; possible D gene TRBD1, 6 bases. The CDR3 contains 14 residues. Per germline, CDR1 MNHNY and CDR2 SVGAGI (reference sequence). Trimming removed 2 bases from V and 7 bases from J, with 15 bases in between. The CDR3 region is CASSYNDEGGEQYF. The CDR3 DNA reads as TGTGCCAGCAGTTACAACGATGAAGGGGGAGAGCAGTACTTC.

At least ten counts were recorded for this clonotype. The gene calls are TRBV10-3 and TRBJ2-3; weak D call: TRBD1 (6 bases). The length of the CDR3 is 13 residues. Germline V CDR1 and CDR2: ENHRY, SYGVKD. V lost 7 bases and J lost 4, with 12 bases in between. In DNA, the CDR3 is TGTGCCATCAAGCTGACAGGTTCAGATACGCAGTATTTT. Amino acids: CAIKLTGSDTQYF.

This sequence joins TRBV5-4 and TRBJ2-7; D unresolved. CDR1 and CDR2 (germline): SGHNT, YYREEE (reference sequence). The CDR3 spans 13 residues. The V gene lost 2 bases and the J gene lost 2 bases, with 8 bases spanning the gap. The CDR3 sequence is CASSFGKTYEQYF. CDR3 DNA: TGTGCCAGCAGCTTTGGAAAAACCTACGAGCAGTACTTC.

In this sample, this clonotype turned up many times. The V call is TRBV11-2, the J call TRBJ2-1; either TRBD1 or TRBD2 may fit D (7 bases each). The length of the CDR3 is 13 residues. Trimming took off 6 bases at V and 8 bases at J, with 14 bases between the two ends. Germline V lookup: CDR1 SGHAT, CDR2 FQNNGV. The CDR3 nucleotides are TGTGCCAGCAGGTCGACAGGGAGGGATGAGCAGTTCTTC. Encoded protein: CASRSTGRDEQFF.

This clonotype was counted at least ten times. This sequence joins TRBV29-1 and TRBJ2-2; D is unclear. The ends were cut back, 4 bases at V and 0 bases at J, with 9 bases in the middle. Germline-derived CDR1 and CDR2 are SQVTM and ANQGSEA. The CDR3 spans 14 residues. The CDR3 bases are TGCAGCGTTGTGGGGTTTCCGAACACCGGGGAGCTGTTTTTT. It specifies CSVVGFPNTGELFF.

This clonotype has a count of ten or more. The chain couples TRBV27 to TRBJ1-1; 7 bases line up with TRBD1. Unmatched junction bases numbered 1, after V lost 3 bases and J lost 3 bases. Looked up from germline, CDR1 is MNHEY and CDR2 is SMNVEV (reference sequence). The CDR3 loop spans 13 amino acids. CDR3 protein: CASSFTGDTEAFF. In nucleotides, the CDR3 is TGTGCCAGCAGTTTCACAGGGGACACTGAAGCTTTCTTT.

The sample holds many counts of this clonotype. V gene TRBV28 combines with J gene TRBJ1-5, with 8 bases matching TRBD1. Looked up from germline, CDR1 is MDHEN and CDR2 is SYDVKM. Trimming at V came to 4 bases and at J to 5 bases, leaving 10 bases not matched to a gene. The CDR3 is 16 amino acids. The CDR3 bases are TGTGCCAGCAGTTATCTCTTACAGGGGGTGGATCAGCCCCAGCATTTT. This codes for CASSYLLQGVDQPQHF.